This T cell receptor beta chain came from a study of cytomegalovirus exposure and HLA in healthy donors. Study information: Counted in an early data release were 65 million to 100 million unique TCRs from HLA-typed donors. Findings and limits, study-wide: The sole available immune exposure information was CMV serostatus. 15,000 to 20,000 TCR beta sequences were associated with HLA alleles at 0.05 false discovery rate in a later analysis. TCR beta chains numbering some 160 were designated cytomegalovirus-associated.

Use of 60 Vbeta and 13 Jbeta primers characterized the PCR. Measured with immunoSEQ multiplex PCR; TCRdb has only the in-frame clones, and not every one. Here the sample spans under 95,000 clones, 75% being singletons. This clone was counted between two and nine times. Its antigen is currently unknown. V was clipped by 4 bases and J by 0 bases; unmatched bases: 6. Germline V gene data show CDR1 as SGHRS and CDR2 as YFSETQ. This CDR3 has 15 amino acids. This TCR came from a man between 40 and 49 years old in good health and CMV-seronegative. The sequenced sample consisted of PBMCs. This chain links TRBV5-1 with TRBJ1-1; 7 nucleotides agree with TRBD1. CDR3 nucleotides: TGCGCCAGCAGCCCCCGGGACAGACTGAACACTGAAGCTTTCTTT. This gives the protein CASSPRDRLNTEAFF. The variable domain in full, with the rest retrieved from reference TRBV5-1 and TRBJ1-1, is KAGVTQTPRYLIKTRGQQVTLSCSPISGHRSVSWYQQTPGQGLQFLFEYFSETQRNKGNFPGRFSGRQFSNSRSEMNVSTLELGDSALYLCASSPRDRLNTEAFFGQGTRLTVV.